This T cell receptor (beta chain) was obtained from a study of cytomegalovirus exposure and HLA in healthy donors (dated by TCRdb to about 2017). Describing the broader study: The 500 to 800 repertoires of the first cohort and the roughly 120 validation repertoires were produced on the same platform, according to a later analysis. The aim of the study was to test whether cataloging public T cell receptors could identify signatures of past pathogen exposure. Along with the 666-subject first cohort, a separate validation cohort of some 130 different subjects was used. To predict cytomegalovirus infection status, the study combined high-throughput TCR immunosequencing, statistical association of individual TCRs with disease status, and machine learning.

Comments on this clone: Its binding antigen is unknown. Within one base of it there is no much larger clone, and no base qualities were kept.

Here is what the overall study found, with its caveats: Across donors, most TCR sequences were observed very rarely, whereas some public TCRs were present in many individuals. Three of the identified cytomegalovirus-associated TCR beta chains were confirmed in vitro to be specific for cytomegalovirus antigens. Subsequent analysis determined that TCRs grouped into clusters in the first cohort also showed a tendency toward co-occurrence across the 120 validation repertoires, and 85% to 95% of cluster scores exceeded 0. In both the original and validation cohorts, the classifier was reported to diagnose cytomegalovirus status with high specificity and sensitivity. A later analysis had no HLA typing for the validation cohort, so co-occurrence there was scored across all 120 or so repertoires. It was suggested by the authors that the approach could potentially be generalized to other disease states and immunological phenotypes. In the study, 150 to 200 TCR beta chains were listed as associated with cytomegalovirus.

Library creation used the immunoSEQ multiplex PCR assay. Per the source publication's procedure: A statistical classification framework was developed to diagnose cytomegalovirus status using the catalog of TCR beta chain sequences. The source is immuneACCESS, and TCRdb retained only in-frame sequences with V and J called. Part of the clones is not carried over; for the studies checked, unresolved V genes explain less than half of this, and the remainder is unexplained. The DNA gave D and trimming, while V, J and clone size come from that table. Present in this sample are a few hundred thousand clones, 86% of which were seen just once. The top ten clonotypes cover about 0.8% of the sample. The donors were included in the validation cohort of 120 subjects, a group kept apart from the roughly 670-subject first cohort. CDR1 and CDR2 (DFQATT, SNEGSKA) derive from the germline V gene (reference sequence). The CDR3 starts with the cysteine, ends with the phenylalanine, and has 11 residues. Only the CDR3 DNA is retained, 33 bases long and in frame from the first base. V drops 4 bases and J drops 5 bases, leaving 8 bases in between.

The V and J genes are TRBV20-1 and TRBJ1-2; TRBD1 could be the D gene, as 5 bases match. Sequencing was carried out using PBMCs. This receptor was obtained from a woman aged 18-30 years in good health and CMV-seronegative. The CDR3 region has the sequence CSAMGTYGYTF. Read as DNA, the sequence is TGCAGTGCTATGGGGACTTATGGCTACACCTTC.